The 23 T cell receptor beta chains given below trace back to one sample, sequenced in a study of OX40 agonist ivuxolimab in advanced cancers. The library was obtained by the immunoSEQ multiplex PCR assay. Imported from immuneACCESS, the table was reduced by TCRdb to in-frame sequences with V and J called. These copies leave out some clones; in studies compared against another copy, an unresolved V gene accounts for under half, and the cause of the remainder is not known. This sample holds roughly 25,000 clones; over 70% were observed only once. Approximately 15% of the sample rests with the top ten. The input for sequencing was CD4+ or CD8+ T cells sorted from blood, taken in a trial of the OX40 agonist ivuxolimab. These receptors came from an adult with an advanced solid tumor such as melanoma, head and neck, liver or kidney cancer.

The V gene is TRBV25-1, the J gene TRBJ2-5; TRBD2 matches 10 bases. The CDR3 covers 15 residues. V was pared by 5 bases and J by 4 bases, with 7 bases of the junction left unmatched. The germline CDR1 and CDR2 sequences are MGHDK and SYGVNS. CDR3 coding DNA: TGTGCCAGCAGTCCGTCTAGCGGGGGTGGAGAGACCCAGTACTTC. It yields the protein CASSPSSGGGETQYF.

This clone rates as medium-sized (0.01 to 0.1%). The chain joins TRBV7-2 to TRBJ1-2; TRBD1 matches at 9 bases. Unmatched junction bases numbered 9, after V lost 5 bases and J lost 8 bases. From germline, CDR1 is SGHTA and CDR2 FQGNSA. The CDR3 is 14 amino acids. The CDR3 loop is CASSAQGQGFGYTF. The CDR3 bases are TGTGCCAGCAGCGCCCAGGGACAGGGATTCGGCTACACCTTC.

The rearrangement uses TRBV6-4 and TRBJ1-2; 8 positions agree with TRBD1. V shed 0 bases, J shed 8 bases, and the junction held 11 bases outside the gene matches. Germline assignment: CDR1 MRHNA and CDR2 SNTAGT. The CDR3 runs to 16 residues. The CDR3 nucleotides are TGTGCCAGCAGTGACTCTGGGGCAGGGGGCGCGAGGGGCTACACCTTC. Amino acids: CASSDSGAGGARGYTF.

V gene TRBV2 combines with J gene TRBJ1-2; possible D gene TRBD1, 6 bases. This CDR3 has 10 amino acids. Germline assignment: CDR1 SNHLY and CDR2 FYNNEI. V was shortened by 9 bases and J by 8 bases, with 10 bases between the two germline ends. CDR3 in DNA: TGTGCCAGTACAGGGTTGGGCTACACCTTC. Its protein product is CASTGLGYTF.

The chain carries TRBV15 and TRBJ1-5, with no clear D. This CDR3 has 16 residues. Looked up from germline, CDR1 is LNHNV and CDR2 is YYDKDF (reference sequence). The germline V and J ends were trimmed by 0 bases and 7 bases, with 16 bases remaining between them. CDR3 protein: CATSRDPLTVGQPQHF. The CDR3 nucleotides read TGTGCCACCAGCAGAGATCCCCTAACAGTGGGGCAGCCCCAGCATTTT.

V usage is TRBV7-8 and J usage is TRBJ2-7; TRBD1 or TRBD2 may be the D gene (6 bases each). V shed 0 bases and J shed 2 bases, with 8 bases lying between them. The CDR3 is made up of 14 amino acids. Germline CDR1 is SGHVS and CDR2 is FQNEAQ. CDR3 in DNA: TGTGCCAGCAGCTTAGCGGGGGGCGCCTACGAGCAGTACTTC. It codes for CASSLAGGAYEQYF.

The gene calls are TRBV4-2 and TRBJ2-1, with 11 nucleotides matching TRBD2. Germline CDR1 and CDR2: LGHNA and YNFKEQ. The CDR3 contains 17 residues. V lost 1 base, J lost 2 bases, and 4 bases stayed unmatched. CDR3 sequence reads: CASSQGVAGGPYNEQFF. In DNA, the CDR3 is TGTGCCAGCAGCCAAGGAGTAGCGGGGGGGCCCTACAATGAGCAGTTCTTC.

V and J are TRBV7-3 and TRBJ2-1; TRBD2 is a possible D gene (6 bases). The CDR3 covers 16 residues. V dropped 2 bases and J dropped 5 bases, with 16 bases sitting between them. Germline V gene data show CDR1 as SGHTA and CDR2 as FQGTGA. CDR3 protein: CASSLFGTPLHNEQFF. CDR3 DNA: TGTGCCAGCAGCTTATTCGGGACTCCACTCCACAATGAGCAGTTCTTC. The full variable domain, its missing parts supplied by reference TRBV7-3 and TRBJ2-1, is GAGVSQTPSNKVTEKGKYVELRCDPISGHTALYWYRQSLGQGPEFLIYFQGTGAADDSGLPNDRFFAVRPEGSVSTLKIQRTERGDSAVYLCASSLFGTPLHNEQFFGPGTRLTVL.

The chain links TRBV20-1 to TRBJ1-3, with a tentative D call TRBD1 (5 bases). V lost 2 bases, J lost 9 bases, and 8 bases lay in between. CDR3 length: 11 residues. Germline lookup yields CDR1 DFQATT and CDR2 SNEGSKA (reference sequence). The CDR3 loop is CSARQGGTIYF. The CDR3 DNA is TGCAGTGCTAGACAGGGAGGCACCATATATTTT.

The chain has TRBV7-2 and TRBJ1-2; D is undetermined. This CDR3 is built from 14 residues. Germline CDR1 reads SGHTA; CDR2 reads FQGNSA. V was trimmed by 6 bases and J by 0 bases, leaving 11 bases between them. In nucleotides, the CDR3 is TGTGCCAGCAGTTTCAGGAATGCTAACTATGGCTACACCTTC. Translated: CASSFRNANYGYTF.

The chain links TRBV5-1 to TRBJ1-2; no reliable D call. This CDR3 has 12 amino acids. In germline, CDR1 is SGHRS, CDR2 YFSETQ. Deletions cut 2 bases from V and 6 bases from J, with 8 bases between. CDR3 nucleotides: TGCGCCAGCAGCTTAGGAGGGAATGGCTACACCTTC. It codes for CASSLGGNGYTF.

The chain joins TRBV15 to TRBJ2-3; 14 nucleotides match TRBD2. V shed 4 bases and J 5 bases; nucleotides not matched to a gene: 2. This CDR3 has 15 residues. CDR1 LNHNV and CDR2 YYDKDF come from the germline V gene (reference sequence). The CDR3 here is CATSTGLAGVDTQYF. DNA for the CDR3: TGTGCCACCAGCACGGGACTAGCGGGAGTAGATACGCAGTATTTT.

The chain uses TRBV5-4 and TRBJ2-3; D is possibly TRBD1 or TRBD2 (6 bases each). V dropped 4 bases and J dropped 2 bases, with 14 bases sitting between them. The length of the CDR3 is 15 residues. CDR1 SGHNT and CDR2 YYREEE come from the germline V gene (reference sequence). The CDR3 region has the DNA TGTGCCAGCAGCGAGGGGGGACGCCACACAGATACGCAGTATTTT. It codes for CASSEGGRHTDTQYF. Looking up the rest from reference TRBV5-4 and TRBJ2-3 gives the full variable domain: ETGVTQSPTHLIKTRGQQVTLRCSSQSGHNTVSWYQQALGQGPQFIFQYYREEENGRGNFPPRFSGLQFPNYSSELNVNALELDDSALYLCASSEGGRHTDTQYFGPGTRLTVL.

V gene TRBV23-1 combines with J gene TRBJ1-5, with a tentative D call TRBD1 (5 bases). TRBV23-1 is marked as an open reading frame, function uncertain. Trimming stripped 2 bases from V and 3 bases from J, with 11 bases between. The CDR3 loop spans 15 amino acids. The CDR3 bases are TGCGCCAGCAGTCAAGCGGGACGGATCAATCAGCCCCAGCATTTT. Protein sequence: CASSQAGRINQPQHF.

The genes are TRBV28 and TRBJ1-1; no definite D call. With 11 bases removed from V and 0 bases from J, the gap between germline ends came to 13 bases. The CDR3 has 13 amino acids. Germline V gene data show CDR1 as MDHEN and CDR2 as SYDVKM. The CDR3 is CASKKEMNTEAFF. The CDR3 DNA reads TGTGCCTCAAAGAAGGAGATGAACACTGAAGCTTTCTTT.

This chain connects TRBV6-4 to TRBJ2-5; D remains ambiguous. Trimming pared 4 bases from V and 5 bases from J, leaving 23 bases between. The germline gives CDR1 MRHNA, CDR2 SNTAGT. The CDR3 is 17 residues long. The CDR3 sequence is CASSVYEGSRFEETQYF. The CDR3 nucleotides read TGTGCCAGCAGTGTTTACGAAGGGTCCCGGTTCGAGGAGACCCAGTACTTC.

V is TRBV6-5 and J is TRBJ2-7; D not resolved. V was cut by 6 bases and J by 6 bases, with 18 bases left in between. The germline CDR1 and CDR2 sequences are MNHEY and SVGAGI. This CDR3 has 14 amino acids. The CDR3 nucleotides are TGTGCCAGCAGAGCCCACGATCTCAGAGGCGAGCAGTACTTC. Translated: CASRAHDLRGEQYF.

The chain recombines TRBV13 with TRBJ2-7, with D uncertain. CDR3 length: 13 residues. Per the germline V gene, CDR1 is PRHDT and CDR2 is FYEKMQ (reference sequence). V was clipped by 5 bases and J by 0 bases, with 8 bases between them. DNA for the CDR3: TGTGCCAGCAGCCCTACACGCTCCTACGAGCAGTACTTC. Its translation: CASSPTRSYEQYF.

This clone was seen a single time. The DNA of the CDR3 is TGTGCCAGTAGCACGAGCTCCTATAATTCACCCCTCCACTTT. Translated, it gives CASSTSSYNSPLHF. This chain uses TRBV19 with TRBJ1-6; the D is unclear. The CDR3 is 14 residues long. Trimming stripped 6 bases from V and 0 bases from J, with 6 bases between. Germline CDR1 reads LNHDA; CDR2 reads SQIVND (reference sequence).

CDR3 in DNA: TGTGCCAGCAGCCCTGAGGCGGGTGCGCAGTATTTT. It translates to CASSPEAGAQYF. J is TRBJ2-3 and V is TRBV5-5; TRBD2 is a possible D gene (5 bases). CDR1 is SGHKS, CDR2 YYEKEE, per germline (reference sequence). Trimming shortened V by 4 bases and J by 10 bases, and 13 bases separated the two germline ends. CDR3 size: 12 residues.

The genes are TRBV18 and TRBJ2-2; D unresolved. The germline V and J ends were trimmed by 4 bases and 1 base, with 7 bases remaining between them. Germline V gene data show CDR1 as KGHSH and CDR2 as LQKENI. CDR3 length: 14 amino acids. CDR3 coding DNA: TGTGCCAGCTCACAGAGTCAGAACACCGGGGAGCTGTTTTTT. This translates into CASSQSQNTGELFF.

The chain is built from TRBV5-1 and TRBJ2-3; tentative D call: TRBD2 (5 bases). CDR1 is SGHRS, CDR2 YFSETQ, per germline. The CDR3 totals 15 residues. The germline V and J ends were trimmed by 0 bases and 0 bases, with 8 bases remaining between them. The CDR3 here is CASSLADYSTDTQYF. CDR3 nucleotides: TGCGCCAGCAGCTTGGCTGACTATAGCACAGATACGCAGTATTTT.

In this sample, this clone turned up once. The chain combines TRBV11-1 with TRBJ1-2; a weak D match, TRBD1 (5 bases). The CDR3 is 13 amino acids. Between the trimmed V and J ends, which lost 5 bases and 5 bases, there was a span of 12 bases. The germline V gene encodes CDR1 SGHAT and CDR2 FQDESV (reference sequence). The CDR3 spells CASSHRSEYGYTF. CDR3 coding DNA: TGTGCCAGCAGCCACAGGTCTGAGTATGGCTACACCTTC.